The rows below give T cell receptor beta chains drawn from one sample of a study of blood T cells in healthy people across ages. TCRdb re-derived calls from the 5' RACE reads in MiXCR, one entry per CDR3 protein. The table lists roughly 800,000 distinct CDR3 sequences, roughly 50% of them singletons, with 22% in the top ten. Sequencing was carried out using blood. All receptors come from a man in his thirties or forties in good health. The CDR3 runs from the conserved cysteine through the conserved F or W. A D gene is named only where the DNA matches it firmly. Clone sizes are given selectively: once, few, many, or a class where the clone is expanded.

v_gene,abundance,j_gene,d_gene,CDR3aa,CDR3nt
TRBV20-1,.,TRBJ2-1,TRBD2,CSARGRKTSGHNEQFF,TGCAGTGCTAGAGGCCGCAAGACTAGCGGACACAATGAGCAGTTCTTC
TRBV29-1,.,TRBJ2-5,.,CSVPLNRVGETQYF,TGCAGCGTACCCCTGAACAGAGTGGGAGAGACCCAGTACTTC
TRBV7-2,.,TRBJ2-3,TRBD1,CASSPRTGETDTQYF,TGTGCCAGCAGCCCCCGGACAGGGGAAACAGATACGCAGTATTTT
TRBV7-2,few,TRBJ1-6,TRBD1,CASSSGTGGGEPLHF,TGTGCCAGCAGCTCCGGGACAGGGGGGGGTGAACCCCTCCACTTT
TRBV6-5,few,TRBJ2-7,TRBD1,CASSWGTGAKYEQYF,TGTGCCAGCAGCTGGGGGACAGGGGCCAAGTACGAGCAGTACTTC
TRBV20-1,.,TRBJ2-3,TRBD2,CSALAGGRTDTQYF,TGCAGTGCTCTAGCGGGGGGGCGCACAGATACGCAGTATTTT
TRBV20-1,few,TRBJ2-5,.,CSARSDRETQYF,TGCAGTGCCAGGTCGGATAGGGAGACCCAGTACTTC
TRBV29-1,.,TRBJ2-5,TRBD2,CSGRTSGVFQETQYF,TGCAGCGGCCGGACTAGCGGGGTCTTCCAAGAGACCCAGTACTTC
TRBV4-1,.,TRBJ2-7,TRBD1,CASSQDLKQGDPYEQYF,TGCGCCAGCAGCCAAGATCTTAAACAGGGGGATCCCTACGAGCAGTACTTC
TRBV6-5,many,TRBJ2-2,.,CASSLRRANTGELFF,TGTGCCAGCAGTTTACGACGGGCGAACACCGGGGAGCTGTTTTTT
TRBV29-1,.,TRBJ2-7,TRBD2,CSVRSREGPYEQYF,TGCAGCGTTAGATCCCGGGAGGGGCCCTACGAGCAGTACTTC
TRBV15,.,TRBJ2-2,.,CATSRENLGGELFF,TGTGCCACCAGCAGAGAGAACCTTGGCGGGGAGCTGTTTTTT
TRBV30,.,TRBJ2-2,.,CAGGWTKKTGELFF,TGTGCCGGAGGCTGGACGAAGAAAACCGGGGAGCTGTTTTTT
TRBV20-1,.,TRBJ2-3,.,CSAINRLASSTDTQYF,TGCAGTGCTATCAACCGGCTAGCGTCTAGCACAGATACGCAGTATTTT
TRBV20-1,few,TRBJ2-1,TRBD2,CSTPNPTSGRANEQFF,TGCAGTACACCTAACCCAACTAGCGGGAGGGCCAATGAGCAGTTCTTC
TRBV5-1,.,TRBJ2-1,.,CASSLDGGGDNEQFF,TGCGCCAGCAGCTTGGATGGAGGTGGGGACAATGAGCAGTTCTTC
TRBV6-6,.,TRBJ2-5,.,CASRTTWETQYF,TGTGCCAGCAGAACGACGTGGGAGACCCAGTACTTC
TRBV20-1,.,TRBJ2-1,.,CSARDQPPRTTYNEQFF,TGCAGTGCTAGAGATCAACCCCCTAGAACCACCTACAATGAGCAGTTCTTC
TRBV6-1,once,TRBJ1-1,TRBD1,CASSARIPGQSSMNTEAFF,TGTGCCAGCAGTGCTCGCATACCGGGACAGAGCTCCATGAACACTGAAGCTTTCTTT
TRBV5-5,.,TRBJ2-3,.,CASSLTGQSDTQYF,TGTGCCAGCAGCTTGACCGGACAGTCAGATACGCAGTATTTT
TRBV7-9,few,TRBJ2-7,.,CASRSPGEYEQYF,TGTGCCAGCAGGTCCCCAGGGGAGTACGAGCAGTACTTC
TRBV7-9,few,TRBJ2-1,.,CASSLFQGAEQFF,TGTGCCAGCAGCTTATTTCAGGGTGCTGAGCAGTTCTTC
TRBV29-1,few,TRBJ2-1,TRBD2,CSVESGAAGEQFF,TGCAGCGTTGAGAGCGGGGCCGCCGGTGAGCAGTTCTTC
TRBV12-3/TRBV12-4,once,TRBJ1-5,.,CASSYPLSNQPQHF,TGTGCCAGCAGCTACCCATTGAGCAATCAGCCCCAGCATTTT
TRBV4-2,.,TRBJ1-1,TRBD1,CASARLSQGAPEAFF,TGTGCCAGCGCAAGATTATCCCAGGGGGCGCCTGAAGCTTTCTTT
TRBV10-3,.,TRBJ1-1,TRBD1,CAISELTGSEAFF,TGTGCCATCAGTGAGTTGACAGGGTCGGAAGCTTTCTTT
TRBV7-2,.,TRBJ2-1,.,CASSLLWGGNGNEQFF,TGTGCCAGCAGCCTACTGTGGGGGGGCAATGGGAATGAGCAGTTCTTC
TRBV12-3/TRBV12-4,.,TRBJ1-2,.,CASSSRQRLHGYTF,TGTGCCAGCAGTTCCCGACAGCGATTGCATGGCTACACCTTC
TRBV20-1,few,TRBJ1-2,.,CSARDPAPGRYGYTF,TGCAGTGCTAGAGATCCCGCACCCGGGCGCTATGGCTACACCTTC
TRBV15,few,TRBJ1-2,.,CATSRDLLASGSGYTF,TGTGCCACCAGCAGAGATTTGCTAGCTTCGGGGAGCGGCTACACCTTC
TRBV28,.,TRBJ2-3,.,CASSFGYPPDTQYF,TGTGCCAGCAGTTTCGGCTATCCTCCAGATACGCAGTATTTT
TRBV6-5,few,TRBJ1-1,TRBD1,CASERDRGRSEAFF,TGTGCCAGCGAGAGGGACAGGGGAAGGTCTGAAGCTTTCTTT
TRBV28,.,TRBJ2-1,TRBD2,CASGRGTSGSYNEQFF,TGTGCCAGCGGCCGGGGCACTAGCGGGAGTTACAATGAGCAGTTCTTC
TRBV20-1,.,TRBJ1-2,TRBD1,CSATSDRGGDGYTF,TGCAGTGCAACCAGTGACAGGGGAGGAGATGGCTACACCTTC
TRBV28,.,TRBJ2-7,TRBD2,CASSLSTSGSYYEQYF,TGTGCCAGCAGTTTGTCGACTAGCGGGAGTTACTACGAGCAGTACTTC
TRBV27,.,TRBJ2-7,.,CASSFSREYHEQYF,TGTGCCAGCAGTTTTTCCAGGGAGTATCACGAGCAGTACTTC
TRBV7-9,few,TRBJ1-6,.,CASSQQADNSPLHF,TGTGCCAGCAGCCAGCAGGCCGATAATTCACCCCTCCACTTT
TRBV11-1,.,TRBJ2-7,.,CASSFLRTYEQYF,TGTGCCAGCAGCTTTTTAAGAACCTACGAGCAGTACTTC
TRBV3-1,.,TRBJ2-1,.,CASSQAYHNEQFF,TGTGCCAGCAGCCAAGCTTACCACAATGAGCAGTTCTTC
TRBV7-2,once,TRBJ2-5,.,CASAIVARETQYF,TGTGCCAGCGCGATAGTCGCTAGGGAGACCCAGTACTTC
TRBV20-1,.,TRBJ1-6,TRBD1,CSASRTGMRGSNSPLHF,TGCAGTGCTAGCAGGACAGGGATGCGAGGGTCTAATTCACCCCTCCACTTT
TRBV7-3,few,TRBJ2-3,.,CASGGVGDTQYF,TGTGCCAGCGGGGGAGTGGGAGATACGCAGTATTTT
TRBV4-2,few,TRBJ2-1,TRBD2,CASSQAGVSSGRGHEQFF,TGTGCCAGCAGCCAAGCCGGAGTGTCTAGCGGGAGAGGTCATGAGCAGTTCTTC
TRBV7-6,.,TRBJ2-7,.,CASSLGSVGPYEQYF,TGTGCCAGCAGCTTAGGATCGGTCGGACCCTACGAGCAGTACTTC
TRBV3-1,.,TRBJ2-5,.,CASSPLELGGRQETQYF,TGTGCCAGCAGTCCCCTCGAGCTGGGGGGGCGCCAAGAGACCCAGTACTTC
TRBV12-3/TRBV12-4,.,TRBJ2-1,TRBD2,CASSLSLAGGYEQFF,TGTGCCAGCAGTTTGAGCCTAGCGGGAGGATATGAGCAGTTCTTC
TRBV7-2,.,TRBJ1-2,.,CASSLHQEGYTF,TGTGCCAGCAGCTTACACCAGGAAGGCTACACCTTC
TRBV6-2/TRBV6-3,.,TRBJ2-7,.,CASSYSRPDSYEQYF,TGTGCCAGCAGTTATTCCAGGCCCGATTCCTACGAGCAGTACTTC
TRBV18,.,TRBJ2-7,TRBD1,CASSLRDRDAEQYF,TGTGCCAGCTCACTCCGGGACAGGGACGCCGAGCAGTACTTC